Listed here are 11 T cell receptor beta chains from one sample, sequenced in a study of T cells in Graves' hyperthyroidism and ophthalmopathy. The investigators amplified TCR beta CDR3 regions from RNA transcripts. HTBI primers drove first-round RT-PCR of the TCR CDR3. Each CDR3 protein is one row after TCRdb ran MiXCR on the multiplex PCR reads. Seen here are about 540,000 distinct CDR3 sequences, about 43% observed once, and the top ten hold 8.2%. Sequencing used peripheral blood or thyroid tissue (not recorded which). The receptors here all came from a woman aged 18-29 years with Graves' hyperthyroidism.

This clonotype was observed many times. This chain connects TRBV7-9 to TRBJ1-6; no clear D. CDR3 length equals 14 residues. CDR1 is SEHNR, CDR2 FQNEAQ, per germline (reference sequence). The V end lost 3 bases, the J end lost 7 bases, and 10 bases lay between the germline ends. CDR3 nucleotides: TGTGCCAGCAGCTTGCTTGCGATGAATTCACCCCTCCACTTT. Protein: CASSLLAMNSPLHF.

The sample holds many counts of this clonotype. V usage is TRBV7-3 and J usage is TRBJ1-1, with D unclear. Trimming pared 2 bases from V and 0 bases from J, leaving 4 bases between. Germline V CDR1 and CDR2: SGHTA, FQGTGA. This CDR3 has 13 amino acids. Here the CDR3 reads CASSLLVNTEAFF. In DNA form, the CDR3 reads TGTGCCAGCAGCTTATTGGTGAACACTGAAGCTTTCTTT.

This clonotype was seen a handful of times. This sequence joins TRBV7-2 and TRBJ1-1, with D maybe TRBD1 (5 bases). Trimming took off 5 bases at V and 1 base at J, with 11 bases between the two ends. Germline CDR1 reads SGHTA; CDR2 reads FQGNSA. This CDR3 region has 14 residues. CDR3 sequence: CASSQVTGNTEAFF. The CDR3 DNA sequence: TGTGCCAGCAGCCAAGTCACAGGGAACACTGAAGCTTTCTTT. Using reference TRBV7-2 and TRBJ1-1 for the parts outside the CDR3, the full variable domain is GAGVSQSPSNKVTEKGKDVELRCDPISGHTALYWYRQSLGQGLEFLIYFQGNSAPDKSGLPSDRFSAERTGGSVSTLTIQRTQQEDSAVYLCASSQVTGNTEAFFGQGTRLTVV.

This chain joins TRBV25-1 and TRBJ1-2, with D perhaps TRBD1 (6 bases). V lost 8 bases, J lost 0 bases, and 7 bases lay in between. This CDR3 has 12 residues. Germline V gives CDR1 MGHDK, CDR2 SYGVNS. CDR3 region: CASGQTNYGYTF. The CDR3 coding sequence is TGTGCCAGCGGACAGACTAACTATGGCTACACCTTC.

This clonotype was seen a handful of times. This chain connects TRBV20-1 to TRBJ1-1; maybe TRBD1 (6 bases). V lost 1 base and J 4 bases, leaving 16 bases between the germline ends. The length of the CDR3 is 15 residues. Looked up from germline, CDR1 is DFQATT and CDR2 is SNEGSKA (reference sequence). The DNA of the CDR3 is TGCAGTGCTAGAGGGGGGCACACAGGAGTCACTGAAGCTTTCTTT. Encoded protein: CSARGGHTGVTEAFF.

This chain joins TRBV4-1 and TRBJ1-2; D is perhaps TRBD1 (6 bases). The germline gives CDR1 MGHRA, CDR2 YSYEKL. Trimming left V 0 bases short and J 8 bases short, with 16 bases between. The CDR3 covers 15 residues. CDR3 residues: CASSQDTGQGLGYTF. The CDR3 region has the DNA TGCGCCAGCAGCCAAGACACCGGGCAGGGGCTCGGCTACACCTTC.

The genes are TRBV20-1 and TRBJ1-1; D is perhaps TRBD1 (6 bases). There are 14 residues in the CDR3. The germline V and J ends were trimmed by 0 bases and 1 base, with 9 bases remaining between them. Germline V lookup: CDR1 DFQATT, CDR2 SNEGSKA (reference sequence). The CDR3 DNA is TGCAGTGCTAGAGAGGGGGCTGAGAACACTGAAGCTTTCTTT. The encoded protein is CSAREGAENTEAFF.

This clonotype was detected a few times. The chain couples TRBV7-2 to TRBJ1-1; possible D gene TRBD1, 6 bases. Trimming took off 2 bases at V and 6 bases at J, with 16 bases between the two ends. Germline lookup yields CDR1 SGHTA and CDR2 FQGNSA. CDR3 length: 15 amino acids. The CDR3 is CASSLRPGEQSEAFF. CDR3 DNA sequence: TGTGCCAGCAGCTTAAGGCCAGGGGAACAATCTGAAGCTTTCTTT. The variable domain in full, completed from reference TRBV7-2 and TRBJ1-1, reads GAGVSQSPSNKVTEKGKDVELRCDPISGHTALYWYRQSLGQGLEFLIYFQGNSAPDKSGLPSDRFSAERTGGSVSTLTIQRTQQEDSAVYLCASSLRPGEQSEAFFGQGTRLTVV.

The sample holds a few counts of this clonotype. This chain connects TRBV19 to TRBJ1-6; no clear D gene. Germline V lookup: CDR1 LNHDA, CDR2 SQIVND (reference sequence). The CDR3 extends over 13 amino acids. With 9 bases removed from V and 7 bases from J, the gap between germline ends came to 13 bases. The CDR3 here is CASSLQSNSPLHF. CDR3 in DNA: TGTGCCAGCAGTTTACAGTCGAATTCACCCCTCCACTTT.

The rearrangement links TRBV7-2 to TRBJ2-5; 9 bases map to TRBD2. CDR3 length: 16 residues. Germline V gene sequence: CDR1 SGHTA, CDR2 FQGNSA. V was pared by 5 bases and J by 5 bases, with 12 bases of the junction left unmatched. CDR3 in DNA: TGTGCCAGCAGCCAAGAGACTAGCGGTACAGCGGAGACCCAGTACTTC. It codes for CASSQETSGTAETQYF.

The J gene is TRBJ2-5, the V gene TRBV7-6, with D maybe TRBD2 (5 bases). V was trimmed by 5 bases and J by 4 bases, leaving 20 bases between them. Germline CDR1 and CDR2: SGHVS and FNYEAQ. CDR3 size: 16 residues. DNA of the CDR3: TGTGCCAGCAGCGACTATTACATCAAGAACCGAGAGACCCAGTACTTC. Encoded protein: CASSDYYIKNRETQYF.